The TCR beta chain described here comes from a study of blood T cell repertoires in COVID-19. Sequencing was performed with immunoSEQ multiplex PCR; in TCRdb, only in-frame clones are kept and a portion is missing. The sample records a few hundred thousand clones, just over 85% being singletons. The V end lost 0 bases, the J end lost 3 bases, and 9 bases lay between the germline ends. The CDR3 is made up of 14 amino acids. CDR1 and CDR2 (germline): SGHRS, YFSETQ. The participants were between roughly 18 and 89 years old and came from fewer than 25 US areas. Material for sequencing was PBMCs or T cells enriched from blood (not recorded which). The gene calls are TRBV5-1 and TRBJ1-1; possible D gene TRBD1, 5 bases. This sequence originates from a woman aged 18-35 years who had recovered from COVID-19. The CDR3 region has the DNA TGCGCCAGCAGCTTGGAGGGGCCTGACACTGAAGCTTTCTTT. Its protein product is CASSLEGPDTEAFF. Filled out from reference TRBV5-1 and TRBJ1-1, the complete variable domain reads KAGVTQTPRYLIKTRGQQVTLSCSPISGHRSVSWYQQTPGQGLQFLFEYFSETQRNKGNFPGRFSGRQFSNSRSEMNVSTLELGDSALYLCASSLEGPDTEAFFGQGTRLTVV.